This entry features one T cell receptor beta chain sequence. A read error may be the cause here, since a much bigger clone is one base away. This specimen belongs to a study of T cell repertoires in cytomegalovirus infection. The CDR3 has 16 amino acids. Germline V gene lookup returns CDR1 SGHTA and CDR2 FQGNSA. V lost 3 bases and J lost 3; bases outside the gene matches: 8. TCRdb itself ran the reads through MiXCR, one entry per CDR3 protein. The sample shows hundreds of thousands of distinct CDR3 sequences, 20% to 25% of them seen only once. The rearrangement joins TRBV7-2 to TRBJ2-5; TRBD2 matches 9 bases. The receptor comes from a human donor in good health (CMV status not recorded). Some clones in this sample may be carry-over from other donors' samples. Sequencing was carried out using CD8+ T cells from PBMCs. The CDR3 DNA follows: TGTGCCAGCAGCTTTCCCCTGGCTAGCGGGGAAGAGACCCAGTACTTC. Amino acid sequence: CASSFPLASGEETQYF.